These 21 T cell receptor beta chains originate from one sample sequenced in a study of PD-1 blockade in mismatch repair-deficient tumors. TCRdb keeps only in-frame clones here, not all; method: immunoSEQ multiplex PCR. This sample has more than 85,000 clones, with approximately 83% found just once. This specimen consisted of peripheral blood, obtained 36 weeks after starting pembrolizumab. The receptors come from an adult with mismatch repair-deficient cancer.

J is TRBJ2-7 and V is TRBV30; 7 positions match TRBD2. The CDR3 runs 13 residues. Germline V lookup: CDR1 GTSNPN, CDR2 SVGIG (reference sequence). V dropped 3 bases and J dropped 3; count of bases not matched to a gene: 5. Here the CDR3 reads CAWRGRGDYEQYF. CDR3 DNA: TGTGCCTGGAGGGGTCGGGGGGACTACGAGCAGTACTTC.

The chain recombines TRBV2 with TRBJ1-4, with D possibly TRBD1 on 5 matching bases. The germline CDR1 and CDR2 sequences are SNHLY and FYNNEI. The CDR3 totals 14 residues. The V end was cut by 7 bases, the J end by 0 bases, with 9 bases between. The CDR3 coding sequence is TGTGCCAGCAACCAGGGTGCAACTAATGAAAAACTGTTTTTT. It encodes CASNQGATNEKLFF.

The genes are TRBV7-9 and TRBJ2-3, with 7 nucleotides matching TRBD1. Germline-derived CDR1 and CDR2 are SEHNR and FQNEAQ (reference sequence). The CDR3 has 15 residues. J gave up 3 bases and V 5 bases, and 8 bases lay outside the gene matches. The CDR3 reads CASSRQGLATDTQYF. In DNA form, the CDR3 reads TGTGCCAGCAGCCGACAGGGTTTGGCGACAGATACGCAGTATTTT.

CDR3 in amino acids: CASSPTTGLQPQHF. DNA for the CDR3: TGTGCCAGCAGTCCCACGACAGGGTTACAGCCCCAGCATTTT. The chain employs TRBV27 and TRBJ1-5; 7 bases agree with TRBD1. Germline assignment: CDR1 MNHEY and CDR2 SMNVEV (reference sequence). After removal of 5 bases from V and 7 bases from J, the junction contained 8 bases not matched to a gene. The CDR3 length is 14 residues.

The J gene is TRBJ1-5, the V gene TRBV28; 8 bases align to TRBD1. CDR1 is MDHEN, CDR2 SYDVKM, per germline. J was trimmed by 6 bases and V by 6 bases; bases with no gene match: 4. The CDR3 is 13 amino acids. CDR3 protein: CASRWTGSQPQHF. The DNA for the CDR3 is TGTGCCAGCAGGTGGACAGGGTCTCAGCCCCAGCATTTT.

The V and J genes are TRBV27 and TRBJ1-1, with no clear D. The CDR3 loop spans 13 amino acids. In germline, CDR1 is MNHEY, CDR2 SMNVEV (reference sequence). Trimming removed 2 bases at V and 3 bases at J, with 7 bases between. The CDR3 DNA sequence: TGTGCCAGCAGTTTAATTAAGGACACTGAAGCTTTCTTT. Its protein product is CASSLIKDTEAFF.

A word on this clone: A read error may account for a junction end that differs from germline. The J gene is TRBJ2-7, the V gene TRBV7-9, with a weak D call TRBD1 (6 bases). CDR3 length equals 12 residues. Germline CDR1 SEHNR, CDR2 FQNEAQ (reference sequence). In DNA, the CDR3 is TGTGCCAGCAGCTTACCATCAGGGGCTCCCCGCTTC. It codes for CASSLPSGAPRF.

The rearrangement links TRBV4-1 to TRBJ1-2; TRBD1 aligns across 7 bases. V shed 1 base and J 8 bases; nucleotides not matched to a gene: 13. The CDR3 runs 16 residues. CDR1 and CDR2 from the germline V gene are MGHRA and YSYEKL. CDR3 bases: TGCGCCAGCAGCCAAGGACCTGCGCAGGGGGTTCGCGGCTACACCTTC. Its protein is CASSQGPAQGVRGYTF.

This rearrangement joins TRBV5-4 to TRBJ1-2; 12 nucleotides line up with TRBD1. The germline CDR1 and CDR2 sequences are SGHNT and YYREEE (reference sequence). This CDR3 comprises 16 residues. The V segment lost 4 bases and the J segment 2 bases; nucleotides outside the gene matches: 6. CDR3 amino acids: CASSPGQGAQNYGYTF. The CDR3 DNA follows: TGTGCCAGCAGCCCGGGACAGGGGGCGCAGAACTATGGCTACACCTTC.

The gene calls are TRBV9 and TRBJ2-7, with 14 bases that match TRBD2. Germline CDR1 reads SGDLS; CDR2 reads YYNGEE. The V and J ends lost 3 bases and 3 bases, in that order; junction bases with no gene match: 11. The CDR3 consists of 18 residues. The CDR3 coding sequence is TGTGCCAGCAGCGAGGGGACTAGCGGGAGTGAGCGTTTCTACGAGCAGTACTTC. Its translation: CASSEGTSGSERFYEQYF.

The rearrangement uses TRBV29-1 and TRBJ1-1; no firm D call. The V gene lost 2 bases and the J gene lost 4 bases, with 14 bases spanning the gap. Germline lookup yields CDR1 SQVTM and CDR2 ANQGSEA. The CDR3 has 14 amino acids. The CDR3 nucleotides are TGCAGCGTTGAACCTGTACGAGCGGGCACTGAAGCTTTCTTT. This gives the protein CSVEPVRAGTEAFF.

The genes are TRBV6-4 and TRBJ2-7; D ambiguous. This CDR3 spans 17 amino acids. The ends were cut back, 10 bases at V and 4 bases at J, with 29 bases in the middle. Germline-derived CDR1 and CDR2 are MRHNA and SNTAGT. The CDR3 DNA is TGTGCCACCAAGTGGGTTATGGACCGCTCCGTGTTGTACGAGCAGTACTTC. Its protein is CATKWVMDRSVLYEQYF.

The chain uses TRBV28 and TRBJ2-5; 7 nucleotides match TRBD2. The CDR3 has 14 amino acids. Trimming at V came to 5 bases and at J to 5 bases, leaving 8 bases not matched to a gene. Germline V lookup: CDR1 MDHEN, CDR2 SYDVKM. The DNA for the CDR3 is TGTGCCAGCAGTCCTAGCGGTAGGGATGAGACCCAGTACTTC. It is translated as CASSPSGRDETQYF.

CDR3 sequence reads: CASSIGGTGFEQFF. CDR3 coding DNA: TGTGCCAGTAGTATAGGGGGGACAGGGTTTGAGCAGTTCTTC. The chain couples TRBV19 to TRBJ2-1; 9 bases map to TRBD1. The CDR3 is 14 amino acids. Germline values: CDR1 LNHDA, CDR2 SQIVND (reference sequence). Trimming at V came to 1 base and at J to 9 bases, leaving 4 bases not matched to a gene.

This clone was found a few times. The chain uses TRBV4-1 and TRBJ2-5; 8 nucleotides align to TRBD2. V dropped 6 bases and J dropped 2; count of bases not matched to a gene: 2. Germline CDR1 is MGHRA and CDR2 is YSYEKL. This CDR3 is 13 amino acids long. CDR3: CASSRLAQETQYF. In nucleotides, the CDR3 is TGCGCCAGCAGTCGACTAGCGCAAGAGACCCAGTACTTC.

This clone was observed a single time. This rearrangement joins TRBV6-5 to TRBJ2-7; a possible D gene is TRBD2 (6 bases). The CDR3 consists of 14 residues. Looked up from germline, CDR1 is MNHEY and CDR2 is SVGAGI. V was clipped by 4 bases and J by 3 bases, with 13 bases between them. CDR3 DNA: TGTGCCAGCAGTTTCGGGGGAGGAAACTACGAGCAGTACTTC. It translates to CASSFGGGNYEQYF.

The chain has TRBV5-1 and TRBJ1-1; 9 positions agree with TRBD1. Germline V gene lookup returns CDR1 SGHRS and CDR2 YFSETQ. The V segment lost 4 bases and the J segment 2 bases; nucleotides outside the gene matches: 3. This CDR3 has 14 amino acids. CDR3 region: CASSRTGVNTEAFF. In nucleotides, the CDR3 is TGCGCCAGCAGCAGGACAGGGGTTAACACTGAAGCTTTCTTT.

This clone was counted once. An end of the junction does not agree with germline; a read error may underlie this. The V gene is TRBV7-7, the J gene TRBJ2-2; D call uncertain. The CDR3 length is 14 residues. Germline V gene data show CDR1 as SSHAT and CDR2 as FNYEAQ (reference sequence). As DNA, the CDR3 is TGTGCTAGCAGCTTAGTCGAGAACACCGGGGAGCTGTTTTTT. It is translated as CASSLVENTGELFF.

The chain couples TRBV27 to TRBJ1-3, with D hard to call. The CDR3 has 16 amino acids. Looked up from germline, CDR1 is MNHEY and CDR2 is SMNVEV (reference sequence). V lost 3 bases to trimming and J lost 1 base, with 13 bases between them. CDR3 sequence: CASSFNSPFSGNTIYF. The CDR3 nucleotides read TGTGCCAGCAGTTTTAACTCCCCGTTTTCTGGAAACACCATATATTTT.

This CDR3 is CASSDKAGANTGELFF. CDR3 sequence (DNA): TGTGCCAGCAGTGATAAAGCGGGGGCGAACACCGGGGAGCTGTTTTTT. J is TRBJ2-2 and V is TRBV6-4; 8 positions agree with TRBD2. CDR3 length: 16 residues. In germline, CDR1 is MRHNA, CDR2 SNTAGT. J was trimmed by 0 bases and V by 3 bases; bases with no gene match: 3.

A note on this clone: This clone may be a read error of a much larger clone one base away. This chain uses TRBV4-1 with TRBJ1-3; no clear D gene. Germline lookup yields CDR1 MGHRA and CDR2 YSYEKL. Deletions cut 5 bases from V and 7 bases from J, with 12 bases between. The length of the CDR3 is 13 residues. CDR3 sequence reads: CASSEVPRNTIYF. The CDR3 DNA reads as TGCGCCAGCAGCGAAGTGCCGCGGAACACCATATATTTT.